This T cell receptor beta chain derives from a study of blood T cells in healthy people across ages. On this clonotype itself: What it binds is not known.

In terms of origin and age, donors were healthy Caucasian individuals from Russia aged roughly 6 to 95. Extractions gave at least 5 micrograms of total RNA per sample. Broader study findings: Both higher diversity and more naive CD4+ cells marked long-lived donors when set against aged donors.

Using a J-beta primer mix together with a sample-barcoded 5' primer, a second PCR was run for roughly 6 to 12 cycles. One entry per CDR3 protein, called by TCRdb with MiXCR from the 5' RACE reads. Of 1.6 million or so distinct CDR3 sequences listed, roughly 32% are singletons. Sequencing was performed on blood. This receptor was identified in a woman in her twenties or thirties in good health.

DNA for the CDR3: TGCGCCAGCAGCCAAGCGAGGACTAGCGGGAGCTACGAGCAGTACTTC. Translated: CASSQARTSGSYEQYF. The V and J genes are TRBV4-1 and TRBJ2-7; the match to TRBD2 covers 13 bases. The CDR3 covers 16 residues. CDR1 and CDR2 from the germline V gene are MGHRA and YSYEKL. J lost 3 bases, V lost 1 base, and 3 bases had no gene match.